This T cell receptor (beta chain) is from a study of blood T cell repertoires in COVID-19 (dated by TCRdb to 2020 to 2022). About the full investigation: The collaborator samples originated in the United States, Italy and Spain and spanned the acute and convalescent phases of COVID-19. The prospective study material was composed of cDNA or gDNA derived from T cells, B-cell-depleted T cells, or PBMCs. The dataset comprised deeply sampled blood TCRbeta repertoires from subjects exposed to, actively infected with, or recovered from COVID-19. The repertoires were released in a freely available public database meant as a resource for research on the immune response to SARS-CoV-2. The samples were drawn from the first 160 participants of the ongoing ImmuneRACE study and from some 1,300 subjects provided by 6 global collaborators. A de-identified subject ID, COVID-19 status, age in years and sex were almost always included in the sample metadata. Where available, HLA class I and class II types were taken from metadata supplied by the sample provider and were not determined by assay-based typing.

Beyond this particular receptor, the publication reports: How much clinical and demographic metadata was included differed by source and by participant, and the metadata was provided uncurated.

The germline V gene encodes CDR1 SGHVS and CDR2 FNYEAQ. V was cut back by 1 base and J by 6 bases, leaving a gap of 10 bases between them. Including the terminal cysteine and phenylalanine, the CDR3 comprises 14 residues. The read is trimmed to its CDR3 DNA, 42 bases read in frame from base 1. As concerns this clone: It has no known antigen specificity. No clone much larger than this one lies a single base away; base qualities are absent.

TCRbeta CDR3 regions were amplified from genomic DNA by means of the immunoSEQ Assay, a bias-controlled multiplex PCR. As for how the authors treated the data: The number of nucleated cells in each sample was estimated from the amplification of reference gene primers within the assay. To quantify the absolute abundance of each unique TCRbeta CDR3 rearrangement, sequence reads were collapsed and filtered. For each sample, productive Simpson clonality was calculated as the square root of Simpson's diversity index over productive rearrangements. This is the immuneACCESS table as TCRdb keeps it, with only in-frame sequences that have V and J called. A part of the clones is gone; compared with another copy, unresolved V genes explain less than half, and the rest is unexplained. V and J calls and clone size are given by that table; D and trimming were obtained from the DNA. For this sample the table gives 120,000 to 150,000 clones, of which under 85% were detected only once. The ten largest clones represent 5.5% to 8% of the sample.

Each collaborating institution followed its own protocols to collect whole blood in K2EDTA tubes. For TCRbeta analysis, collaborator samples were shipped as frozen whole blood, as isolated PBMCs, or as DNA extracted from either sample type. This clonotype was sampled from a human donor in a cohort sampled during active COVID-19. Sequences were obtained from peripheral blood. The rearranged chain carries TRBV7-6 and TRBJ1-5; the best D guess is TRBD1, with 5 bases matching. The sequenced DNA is TGTGCCAGCAGCTTAGGAGGGGAGGGTCAGCCCCAGCATTTT. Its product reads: CASSLGGEGQPQHF.